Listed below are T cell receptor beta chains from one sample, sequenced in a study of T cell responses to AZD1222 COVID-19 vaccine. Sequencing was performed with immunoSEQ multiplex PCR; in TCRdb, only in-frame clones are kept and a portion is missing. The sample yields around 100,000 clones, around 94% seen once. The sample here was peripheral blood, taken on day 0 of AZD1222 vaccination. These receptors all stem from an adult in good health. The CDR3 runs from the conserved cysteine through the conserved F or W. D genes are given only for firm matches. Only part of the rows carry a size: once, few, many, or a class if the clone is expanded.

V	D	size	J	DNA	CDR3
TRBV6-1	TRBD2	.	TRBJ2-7	TGTGCCAGCAGTGAACAGGCGGGGGGGTCCTACGAGCAGTACTTC	CASSEQAGGSYEQYF
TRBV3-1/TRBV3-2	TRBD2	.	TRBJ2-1	TGTGCCAGCAGCCCCCTCCTCCGCGGGAGCTCCAATGAGCAGTTCTTC	CASSPLLRGSSNEQFF
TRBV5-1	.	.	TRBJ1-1	TGCGCCAGCAGCTTGGTGGGGGATGCGGATGAAGCTTTCTTT	CASSLVGDADEAFF
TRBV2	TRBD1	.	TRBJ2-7	TGTGCCAGCAGTGAAGCCCGGGACAGGCTGTACGAGCAGTACTTC	CASSEARDRLYEQYF
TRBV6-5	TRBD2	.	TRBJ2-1	TGTGCCAGCAGACTAGCGGGGGGGCCGGAGAATGAGCAGTTCTTC	CASRLAGGPENEQFF
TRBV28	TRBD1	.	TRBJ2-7	TGTGCCAGCAGTTTCCGGGGACAGCGAACCTACGAGCAGTACTTC	CASSFRGQRTYEQYF
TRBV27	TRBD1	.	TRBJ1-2	TGTGCCAGCAGGACAGGGGGCGCGAACTATGGCTACACCTTC	CASRTGGANYGYTF
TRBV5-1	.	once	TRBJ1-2	TGCGCCAGCAGCTTGGCGGCTCATCCCGGCTGGAACTATGGCTACACCTTC	CASSLAAHPGWNYGYTF
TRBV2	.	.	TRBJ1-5	TGTGCCAGCAGTGTAGAGGGGACGGGCAATCAGCCCCAGCATTTT	CASSVEGTGNQPQHF
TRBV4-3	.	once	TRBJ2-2	TGCGCCAGCAGCCAAGTCTTATATACCACTCGGGCTAGGGGCACGAACACCGGGGAGCTGTTTTTT	CASSQVLYTTRARGTNTGELFF
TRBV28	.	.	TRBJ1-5	TGTGCCAGCACCTCACTAGACAGTAGCAATCAGCCCCAGCATTTT	CASTSLDSSNQPQHF
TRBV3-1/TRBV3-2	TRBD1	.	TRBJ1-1	TGTGCCAGCAGCCAGGGACAGGGGTGGACTGAAGCTTTCTTT	CASSQGQGWTEAFF
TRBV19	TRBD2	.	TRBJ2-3	TGTGCCAGTAGTTTCTCCTCATTAGCGGGATCAGATACGCAGTATTTT	CASSFSSLAGSDTQYF
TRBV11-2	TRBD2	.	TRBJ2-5	TGTGCCAGCAGCTTGGGACTAGCGGGAGAGACCCAGTACTTC	CASSLGLAGETQYF
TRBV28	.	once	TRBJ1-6	TGTGCCAGCAGTCCCACGGGGGTTACTTATAATTCACCCCTCCACTTT	CASSPTGVTYNSPLHF
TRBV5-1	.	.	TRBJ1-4	TGCGCCAGCAGTGAGGGGCCAAATGAAAAACTGTTTTTT	CASSEGPNEKLFF
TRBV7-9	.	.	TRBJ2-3	TGTGCCAGCAGCTTAGTTCCAGTAGCCACAGATACGCAGTATTTT	CASSLVPVATDTQYF
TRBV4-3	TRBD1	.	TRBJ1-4	TGCGCCAGCAGCCGGGGAGGGACAGATCCAAATGAAAAACTGTTTTTT	CASSRGGTDPNEKLFF
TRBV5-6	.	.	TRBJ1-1	TGTGCCAGCAGCTTGGCCGTGGAGGGCGCGTACACTGAAGCTTTCTTT	CASSLAVEGAYTEAFF
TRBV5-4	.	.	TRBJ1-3	TGTGCCAGCAGCCGGGACGGCGCCTCTGGAAACACCATATATTTT	CASSRDGASGNTIYF
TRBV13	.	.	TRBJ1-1	TGTGCCAGCAGCTTATGGGGGAAGCACACTGAAGCTTTCTTT	CASSLWGKHTEAFF
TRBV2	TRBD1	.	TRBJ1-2	TGTGCCAGCAGTGTCCGGGGACAGGGGGAACTCTGGTATGGCTACACCTTC	CASSVRGQGELWYGYTF
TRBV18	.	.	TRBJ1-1	TGTGCCAGCTCCGCAGGGTTAAGCACTGAAGCTTTCTTT	CASSAGLSTEAFF
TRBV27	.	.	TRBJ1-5	TGTGCCAGCAGTTTGGGCAATCAGCCCCAGCATTTT	CASSLGNQPQHF
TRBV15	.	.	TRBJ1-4	TGTGCCACCAGCAGAGGAAGAGGACTAGCTAATGAAAAACTGTTTTTT	CATSRGRGLANEKLFF
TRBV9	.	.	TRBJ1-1	TGTGCCAGCAGCGAGGCCGACCGTCGTGATCCTGAAGCTTTCTTT	CASSEADRRDPEAFF
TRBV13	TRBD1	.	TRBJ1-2	TGTGCCAGCAGCTCGCAGGGGGCGCAAGGCTACACCTTC	CASSSQGAQGYTF
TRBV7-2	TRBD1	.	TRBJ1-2	TGTGCCAGCAGAGCTCCGGGACAGGGCCCCGGATTCTATGGCTACACCTTC	CASRAPGQGPGFYGYTF
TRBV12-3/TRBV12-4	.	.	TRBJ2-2	TGTGCCAGCAGTAGGAAAGGGACCGGGGAGCTGTTTTTT	CASSRKGTGELFF
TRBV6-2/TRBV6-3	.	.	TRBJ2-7	TGTGCCAGCAGTCGTGGACAGTTTTACGAGCAGTACTTC	CASSRGQFYEQYF
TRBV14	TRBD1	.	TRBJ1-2	TGTGCCAGCAGCCAATCGACAGGGTTTGGCTACACCTTC	CASSQSTGFGYTF
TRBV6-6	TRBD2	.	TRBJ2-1	TGTGCCAGCAGTCCCCCCCCCGAGACTAGCGGGGGGACCTACAATGAGCAGTTCTTC	CASSPPPETSGGTYNEQFF
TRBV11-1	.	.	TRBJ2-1	TGTGCCAGCAGTAAACAGCGGTCCTACAATGAGCAGTTCTTC	CASSKQRSYNEQFF
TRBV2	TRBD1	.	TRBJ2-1	TGTGCCAGCAGTGAGCGCGAGGGGGCCAACTCCTACAATGAGCAGTTCTTC	CASSEREGANSYNEQFF
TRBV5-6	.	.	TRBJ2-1	TGTGCCAGCAGCTTGTACAACGGGAGATCGTTCTTC	CASSLYNGRSFF
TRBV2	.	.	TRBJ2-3	TGTGCCAGCAGTGAAGCGCTTCGGGGTTTTCCGGAATCCACAGATACGCAGTATTTT	CASSEALRGFPESTDTQYF
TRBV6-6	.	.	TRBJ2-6	TGTGCCAGCAGTCGTCCCAGTGATTGGGGCTCTGGGGCCAACGTCCTGACTTTC	CASSRPSDWGSGANVLTF
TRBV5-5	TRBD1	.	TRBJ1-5	TGTGCCAGCAGCCTGGACAGGGACTACCAGCCCCAGCATTTT	CASSLDRDYQPQHF
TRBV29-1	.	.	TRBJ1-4	TGCAGCGGGACCTCCCGGGAAAAACTGTTTTTT	CSGTSREKLFF
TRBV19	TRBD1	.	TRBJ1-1	TGTGCCAGTAGTCCCCCGGACAGGGGGCGTTCGCCTGAAGCTTTCTTT	CASSPPDRGRSPEAFF
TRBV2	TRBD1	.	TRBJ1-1	TGTGCCAGCAGTTGGGGACAGCCTGAAGCTTTCTTT	CASSWGQPEAFF
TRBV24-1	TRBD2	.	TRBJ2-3	TGTGCCACCAGGACTAGCGGAGATACGCAGTATTTT	CATRTSGDTQYF
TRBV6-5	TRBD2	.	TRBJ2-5	TGTGCCAGCTCGTCTAGCGGGAGGGCCCGTGAGACCCAGTACTTC	CASSSSGRARETQYF
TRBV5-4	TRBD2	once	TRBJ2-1	TGTGCCTGGACTAGCGGGAGTCTTGGTTCAAATGAGCAGTTCTTC	CAWTSGSLGSNEQFF
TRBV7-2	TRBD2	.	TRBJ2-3	TGTGCCAGCAGCTGGGGACTAGACACAGATACGCAGTATTTT	CASSWGLDTDTQYF
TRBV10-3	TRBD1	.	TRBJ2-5	TGTGCCATCAGATCGGGACAGGGTAGGGAGACCCAGTACTTC	CAIRSGQGRETQYF
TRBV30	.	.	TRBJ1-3	TGTGCCTGGAGTGTAGACGTTCCAAACACCATATATTTT	CAWSVDVPNTIYF
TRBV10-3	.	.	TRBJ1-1	TGTGCCATCGGGGGACCGGGACGCATGGCCGTATTAATTATGAACACTGAAGCTTTCTTT	CAIGGPGRMAVLIMNTEAFF
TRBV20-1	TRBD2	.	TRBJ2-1	TGCAGTGCTAGTTCTCCTGGAGCGGGAGGCAATGAGCAGTTCTTC	CSASSPGAGGNEQFF
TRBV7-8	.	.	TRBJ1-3	TGTGCCAGCAGCCTCGGGGGGACTAATGGAAACACCATATATTTT	CASSLGGTNGNTIYF
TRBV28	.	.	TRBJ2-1	TGTGCCAGCACCTCTCCCCCCAATGAGCAGTTCTTC	CASTSPPNEQFF
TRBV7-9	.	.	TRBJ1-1	TGTGCCAGCAGTCCCGAAGGTGGGTTGAACACTGAAGCTTTCTTT	CASSPEGGLNTEAFF
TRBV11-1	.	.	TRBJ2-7	TGTGCCAGCAGCACGGGCCCTTCAGCGGGCTACGAGCAGTACTTC	CASSTGPSAGYEQYF
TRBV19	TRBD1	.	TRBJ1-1	TGTGCCAGTAGTCTTAACAACAGGGGAACTGAAGCTTTCTTT	CASSLNNRGTEAFF